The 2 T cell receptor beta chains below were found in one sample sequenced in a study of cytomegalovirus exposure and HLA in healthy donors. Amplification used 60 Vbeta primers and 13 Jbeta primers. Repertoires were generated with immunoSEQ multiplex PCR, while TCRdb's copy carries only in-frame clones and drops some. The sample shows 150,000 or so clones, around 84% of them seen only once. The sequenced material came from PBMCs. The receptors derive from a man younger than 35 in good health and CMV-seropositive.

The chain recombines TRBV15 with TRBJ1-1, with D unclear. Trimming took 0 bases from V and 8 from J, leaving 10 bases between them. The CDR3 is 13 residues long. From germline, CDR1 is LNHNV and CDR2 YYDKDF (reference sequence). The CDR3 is CATSRDGWQEAFF. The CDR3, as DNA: TGTGCCACCAGCAGAGATGGCTGGCAGGAAGCTTTCTTT. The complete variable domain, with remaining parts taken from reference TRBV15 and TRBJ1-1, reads DAMVIQNPRYQVTQFGKPVTLSCSQTLNHNVMYWYQQKSSQAPKLLFHYYDKDFNNEADTPDNFQSRRPNTSFCFLDIRSPGLGDTAMYLCATSRDGWQEAFFGQGTRLTVV.

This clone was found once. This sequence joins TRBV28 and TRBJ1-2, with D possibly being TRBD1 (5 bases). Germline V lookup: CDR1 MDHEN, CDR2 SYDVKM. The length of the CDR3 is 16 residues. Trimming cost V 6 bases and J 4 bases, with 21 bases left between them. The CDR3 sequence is CASRPNGGGRVYGYTF. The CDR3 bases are TGTGCCAGCAGACCAAATGGGGGGGGTCGGGTCTATGGCTACACCTTC.